This T cell receptor (beta chain) came from a study of cytomegalovirus exposure and HLA in healthy donors. Concerning this clone itself: No antigen is known for it.

Between the trimmed V and J ends, which lost 8 bases and 0 bases, there was a span of 5 bases. CDR3 length: 12 residues. The germline V gene has CDR1 SNHLY and CDR2 FYNNEI. Study-wide results and caveats: Reportedly, diagnosis of cytomegalovirus status by the classifier showed high specificity and sensitivity. That first-cohort TCR clusters tended to co-occur in the 120 or so validation repertoires was found in a later analysis.

Only in-frame clones appear in the TCRdb table, and some are missing; sequencing was by immunoSEQ multiplex PCR. The sample lists 110,000 or so clones; over 75% were seen once. This chain joins TRBV2 and TRBJ1-3; unclear D gene. Sequenced material: PBMCs. This TCR came from a woman in her twenties or thirties in good health and CMV-seronegative. CDR3 nucleotides: TGTGCCAGCGCCAGCTCTGGAAACACCATATATTTT. It translates to CASASSGNTIYF.